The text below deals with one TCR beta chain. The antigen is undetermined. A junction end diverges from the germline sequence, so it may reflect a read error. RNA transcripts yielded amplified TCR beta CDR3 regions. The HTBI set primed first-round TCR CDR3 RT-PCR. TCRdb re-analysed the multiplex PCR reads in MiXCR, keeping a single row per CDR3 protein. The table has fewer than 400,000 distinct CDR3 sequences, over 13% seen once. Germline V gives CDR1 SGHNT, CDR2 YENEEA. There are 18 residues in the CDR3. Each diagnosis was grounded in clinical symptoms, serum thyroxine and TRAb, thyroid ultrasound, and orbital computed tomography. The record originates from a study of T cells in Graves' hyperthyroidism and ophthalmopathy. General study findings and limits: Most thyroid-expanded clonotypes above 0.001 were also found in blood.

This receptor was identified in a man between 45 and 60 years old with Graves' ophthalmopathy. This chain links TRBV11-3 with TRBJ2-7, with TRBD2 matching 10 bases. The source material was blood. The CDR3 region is CVSSLDPGLAGDRYEQYF. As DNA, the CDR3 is TGTGTCAGCAGCTTAGATCCTGGGCTAGCGGGGGATCGCTACGAGCAGTACTTC.